One T cell receptor beta chain is described in this entry. What it binds is unknown. Germline V CDR1 and CDR2: GTSNPN, SVGIG (reference sequence). The V gene lost 5 bases and the J gene lost 1 base, with 11 bases spanning the gap. The CDR3 runs to 14 residues. These data originate in a study of cytomegalovirus exposure and HLA in healthy donors. Overall study findings and caveats: The study assumed roughly uniform donor sequencing depth for presence/absence analyses. The sole available immune exposure information was CMV serostatus. In vitro work confirmed that a few CMV-associated chains recognize CMV antigens.

Primers for the PCR totalled 60 Vbeta and 13 Jbeta. Method: immunoSEQ multiplex PCR; TCRdb's copy keeps in-frame clones and lacks some. The profile shows about 120,000 clones, under 85% of them singletons. This clonotype was sampled from a young woman in good health and CMV-seronegative. The gene calls are TRBV30 and TRBJ2-2; D perhaps matches TRBD1 (6 bases). Sequenced: PBMCs. CDR3 nucleotides: TGTGCCTGGCCCAGGGGAGTGAACACCGGGGAGCTGTTTTTT. It encodes CAWPRGVNTGELFF.